Listed below are T cell receptor beta chains from one sample, sequenced in a study of blood T cell repertoires in COVID-19. Some clones are missing from TCRdb's copy, which holds only in-frame ones; the method was immunoSEQ multiplex PCR. The sample holds some 190,000 clones, approximately 81% seen once. The sequencing sample was made of peripheral blood. Source of these receptors: a woman aged 80 or over with active or convalescent COVID-19. Both conserved end residues are part of each CDR3. D genes are given only for firm matches. A row's size may be missing; if present it is once, few, many or a size class.

TRBJ1-6 | TRBV5-6 | NA | NA | CASSTPGGASGSPLHF | TGTGCCAGCAGCACCCCGGGCGGGGCGTCCGGTTCACCCCTCCACTTT
TRBJ2-2 | TRBV5-1 | NA | TRBD2 | CASTTGTSNTGELFF | TGCGCCAGCACAACCGGGACTAGCAACACCGGGGAGCTGTTTTTT
TRBJ1-2 | TRBV6-5 | NA | TRBD1 | CASTRDRGYGYTF | TGTGCCAGCACCCGGGACAGGGGGTATGGCTACACCTTC
TRBJ1-1 | TRBV14 | NA | NA | CASSQGGRGAGYTEAFF | TGTGCCAGCAGCCAGGGGGGTAGAGGAGCTGGGTACACTGAAGCTTTCTTT
TRBJ1-3 | TRBV5-4 | NA | NA | CASSWQGVTGNTIYF | TGTGCCAGCAGCTGGCAGGGTGTAACTGGAAACACCATATATTTT
TRBJ1-1 | TRBV5-1 | NA | NA | CASSLDTGMNTEAFF | TGCGCCAGCAGCTTGGATACAGGCATGAACACTGAAGCTTTCTTT
TRBJ2-2 | TRBV9 | NA | NA | CASSVWRQTNTGELFF | TGTGCCAGCAGCGTGTGGAGACAGACAAACACCGGGGAGCTGTTTTTT
TRBJ2-1 | TRBV5-1 | NA | TRBD1 | CASSLGQGDEQFF | TGCGCCAGCAGCTTGGGACAGGGGGATGAGCAGTTCTTC
TRBJ1-3 | TRBV2 | NA | NA | CASSDLRNTIYF | TGTGCCAGCAGTGACCTCAGGAACACCATATATTTT
TRBJ1-4 | TRBV5-1 | NA | NA | CASSLQPAANEKLFF | TGCGCCAGCAGCTTGCAACCAGCGGCTAATGAAAAACTGTTTTTT
TRBJ1-5 | TRBV11-2 | NA | NA | CASSSGQPTQPQHF | TGTGCCAGCAGCTCGGGTCAACCGACTCAGCCCCAGCATTTT
TRBJ2-3 | TRBV11-2 | few | TRBD2 | CASSLRGGRRTDTQYF | TGTGCCAGCAGCCTACGAGGCGGGAGGCGCACAGATACGCAGTATTTT
TRBJ2-2 | TRBV5-4 | once | NA | CASSPPGRPNTGELFF | TGTGCCAGCAGCCCCCCCGGGAGACCGAACACCGGGGAGCTGTTTTTT
TRBJ1-5 | TRBV9 | NA | NA | CASSPHPGVLGNQPQHF | TGTGCCAGCAGCCCTCACCCAGGGGTATTGGGCAATCAGCCCCAGCATTTT
TRBJ1-2 | TRBV6-5 | NA | NA | CASSYSRGSSAGYTF | TGTGCCAGCAGTTACTCGCGAGGATCTTCGGCAGGCTACACCTTC
TRBJ1-2 | TRBV11-2 | NA | NA | CASSLVRGLGGYTF | TGTGCCAGCAGCTTAGTGCGGGGGTTAGGGGGCTACACCTTC
TRBJ2-7 | TRBV3-1/TRBV3-2 | NA | NA | CASSPGRTVYEQYF | TGTGCCAGCAGCCCGGGGAGGACGGTCTACGAGCAGTACTTC
TRBJ1-6 | TRBV6-1 | NA | NA | CASSEAPGFSPLHF | TGTGCCAGCAGTGAAGCCCCCGGGTTTTCACCCCTCCACTTT
TRBJ1-2 | TRBV7-9 | NA | NA | CASRQLDSNYGYTF | TGTGCCAGCAGACAACTGGACAGCAACTATGGCTACACCTTC
TRBJ1-2 | TRBV28 | NA | NA | CASTEWATYGYTF | TGTGCCAGCACTGAGTGGGCGACCTATGGCTACACCTTC
TRBJ1-1 | TRBV7-9 | NA | TRBD1 | CASSGDRPRAFF | TGTGCCAGCAGCGGGGACAGACCGAGGGCTTTCTTT
TRBJ1-1 | TRBV7-8 | NA | TRBD1 | CASSISGQMNTEAFF | TGTGCCAGCAGCATTTCGGGACAGATGAACACTGAAGCTTTCTTT
TRBJ1-1 | TRBV5-1 | NA | TRBD1 | CASSQITGVKDEAFF | TGCGCCAGCAGCCAAATCACAGGGGTGAAGGATGAAGCTTTCTTT
TRBJ1-1 | TRBV28 | NA | NA | CASSLYPFRGGDTEAFF | TGTGCCAGCAGTCTCTACCCCTTTAGGGGTGGCGACACTGAAGCTTTCTTT
TRBJ2-1 | TRBV3-1/TRBV3-2 | NA | NA | CASSQDSSRTSGEQFF | TGTGCCAGCAGCCAAGATAGCTCCCGAACTAGTGGTGAGCAGTTCTTC
TRBJ2-7 | TRBV13 | NA | NA | CASSLVEEQYF | TGTGCCAGCAGCTTAGTGGAGGAGCAGTACTTC
TRBJ2-1 | TRBV2 | once | TRBD1 | CATRDSSYNEQFF | TGTGCCACCAGGGACAGCTCCTACAATGAGCAGTTCTTC
TRBJ1-5 | TRBV28 | NA | TRBD1 | CASSWTGQLNQPQHF | TGTGCCAGCAGTTGGACGGGACAGCTTAATCAGCCCCAGCATTTT
TRBJ2-1 | TRBV9 | once | TRBD2 | CASSDSGRAWEIYNEQFF | TGTGCCAGCAGCGACAGCGGGAGGGCCTGGGAAATCTACAATGAGCAGTTCTTC
TRBJ1-1 | TRBV7-8 | NA | NA | CASSAGLRNTEAFF | TGTGCCAGCTCAGCAGGGTTACGGAACACTGAAGCTTTCTTT
TRBJ1-4 | TRBV5-8 | NA | NA | CASSLLGLGLEGEKLFF | TGTGCCAGCAGCTTGTTGGGTTTGGGACTCGAAGGTGAAAAACTGTTTTTT
TRBJ1-2 | TRBV7-2 | NA | NA | CASSHRARDYGYTF | TGTGCCAGCAGCCACAGGGCGAGAGACTATGGCTACACCTTC
TRBJ1-2 | TRBV5-1 | NA | NA | CASSLYAGTTYGYTF | TGCGCCAGCAGCTTATACGCCGGGACTACCTATGGCTACACCTTC